This section outlines one T cell receptor beta chain sequence together with its context. The data stem from a study of regulatory T cells in long-lasting Graves disease. Arm-PCR of CDR3 regions and iRepertoire HTBI primers were the basis on which TCR beta libraries were built. MiXCR, run by TCRdb on the multiplex PCR reads, gives a single entry per CDR3 protein. The table has about 450,000 distinct CDR3 sequences, around 20% seen once; the top ten hold around 26%. Noted time point: persistent/refractory GD, antithyroid drugs over 5 years with positive TRAb. Generation of the TCR library employed RNA extracted from PBMCs. Staff drew around 10 milliliters of peripheral blood into EDTA tubes. The sequences come from peripheral blood mononuclear cells (PBMCs), collected when the disease was refractory, from a patient treated with antithyroid drugs. The source is a female donor with Graves disease.

The CDR3 region has the DNA TGTGCCAGCAGCACCGCGGGACTAGCGGGAGGTTACGAGCAGTACTTC. Residues: CASSTAGLAGGYEQYF. This chain connects TRBV7-9 to TRBJ2-7; TRBD2 aligns across 15 bases. The trim removed 5 bases at V and 4 bases at J, leaving 6 bases unmatched. CDR3 length equals 16 residues. Germline V gene sequence: CDR1 SEHNR, CDR2 FQNEAQ (reference sequence). The full variable domain, completed using reference TRBV7-9 and TRBJ2-7, is DTGVSQNPRHKITKRGQNVTFRCDPISEHNRLYWYRQTLGQGPEFLTYFQNEAQLEKSRLLSDRFSAERPKGSFSTLEIQRTEQGDSAMYLCASSTAGLAGGYEQYFGPGTRLTVT.